The 5 T cell receptor beta chains reported below all come from one sample, sequenced in a study of technical replicates of blood from several donors. Assay: immunoSEQ multiplex PCR; the TCRdb copy retains only in-frame clones and omits some. The sample records 84,000 or so clones, just under 95% being singletons. The sequenced material came from T cells isolated from PBMCs. The receptors come from a human donor in good health.

The chain has TRBV28 and TRBJ1-2; D not certain. The germline V gene encodes CDR1 MDHEN and CDR2 SYDVKM. V gave up 0 bases and J gave up 3 bases, with 5 bases separating them. The CDR3 runs 13 residues. Here the CDR3 DNA reads TGTGCCAGCAGTTTATGGGGCGACTATGGCTACACCTTC. The encoded protein is CASSLWGDYGYTF.

This chain uses TRBV27 with TRBJ2-3; TRBD2 is a possible D gene (6 bases). Germline lookup yields CDR1 MNHEY and CDR2 SMNVEV (reference sequence). With 3 bases removed from V and 1 base from J, the gap between germline ends came to 14 bases. The CDR3 consists of 16 residues. The CDR3 nucleotides are TGTGCCAGCAGTTTGTACGGGCCGGGGGGCACAGATACGCAGTATTTT. It encodes CASSLYGPGGTDTQYF.

Only one count was recorded for this clone. V gene TRBV5-6 combines with J gene TRBJ2-5; TRBD1 might be the D (5 bases). Germline CDR1 reads SGHDT; CDR2 reads YYEEEE. Trimming took off 4 bases at V and 1 base at J, with 11 bases between the two ends. CDR3 length: 14 residues. The CDR3 nucleotides read TGTGCCAGCAGCGAAACAGGTTTCCAAGAGACCCAGTACTTC. Its protein product is CASSETGFQETQYF.

The chain combines TRBV11-1 with TRBJ1-2, with TRBD1 identical over 7 bases. The CDR3 totals 12 residues. V trimming: 2 bases; J trimming: 8 bases; junction bases outside the gene matches: 2. In germline, CDR1 is SGHAT, CDR2 FQDESV (reference sequence). This CDR3 is CASSLTGDGYTF. The CDR3 DNA follows: TGTGCCAGCAGCTTAACAGGGGACGGCTACACCTTC.

The chain recombines TRBV7-9 with TRBJ2-7; 9 bases agree with TRBD1. V was clipped by 5 bases and J by 5 bases; unmatched bases: 7. The CDR3 sequence is 14 residues long. Germline CDR1 and CDR2: SEHNR and FQNEAQ (reference sequence). CDR3 loop: CASSPGQGSDEQYF. The CDR3 region has the DNA TGTGCCAGCAGCCCCGGACAGGGGTCCGACGAGCAGTACTTC.